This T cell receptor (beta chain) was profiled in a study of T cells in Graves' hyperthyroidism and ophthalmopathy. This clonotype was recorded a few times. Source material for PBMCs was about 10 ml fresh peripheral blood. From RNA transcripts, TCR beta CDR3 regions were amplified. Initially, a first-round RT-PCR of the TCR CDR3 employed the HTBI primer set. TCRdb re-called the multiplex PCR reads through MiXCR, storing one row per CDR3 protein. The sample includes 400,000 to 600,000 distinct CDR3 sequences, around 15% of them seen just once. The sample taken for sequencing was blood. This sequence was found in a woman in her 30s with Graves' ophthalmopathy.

The CDR3 coding sequence is TGTGCCAGCAGTTTCGGGGCGGGGGGCTCTGGCGGTGAAGCTTTCTTT. This encodes CASSFGAGGSGGEAFF. This chain joins TRBV27 and TRBJ1-1, with a tentative D call TRBD1 (6 bases). V was clipped by 3 bases and J by 7 bases, with 21 bases between them. Germline V gene sequence: CDR1 MNHEY, CDR2 SMNVEV (reference sequence). There are 16 residues in the CDR3.